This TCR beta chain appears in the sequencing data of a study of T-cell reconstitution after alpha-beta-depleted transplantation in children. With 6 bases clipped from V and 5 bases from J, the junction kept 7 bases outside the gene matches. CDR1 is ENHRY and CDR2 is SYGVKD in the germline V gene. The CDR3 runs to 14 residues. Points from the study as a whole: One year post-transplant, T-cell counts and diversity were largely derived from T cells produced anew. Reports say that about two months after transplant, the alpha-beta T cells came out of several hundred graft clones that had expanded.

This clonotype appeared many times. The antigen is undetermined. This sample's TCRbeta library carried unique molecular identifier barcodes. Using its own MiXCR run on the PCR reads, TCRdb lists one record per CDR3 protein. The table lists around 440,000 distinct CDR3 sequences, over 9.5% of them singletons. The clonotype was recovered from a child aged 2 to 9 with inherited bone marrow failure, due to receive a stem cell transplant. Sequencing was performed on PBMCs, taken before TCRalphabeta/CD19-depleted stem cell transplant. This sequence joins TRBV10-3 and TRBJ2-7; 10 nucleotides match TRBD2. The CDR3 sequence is CAIRGASGSHEQYF. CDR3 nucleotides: TGTGCCATCAGAGGGGCTAGCGGGAGCCACGAGCAGTACTTC.